This T cell receptor beta chain was sequenced during a study of T cells in Graves' hyperthyroidism and ophthalmopathy. On the study more broadly: At initial diagnosis, before any treatment had begun, peripheral blood was obtained.

The source material, RNA transcripts, was used to amplify TCR beta CDR3 regions. A set of HTBI primers served as the primers for a first-round RT-PCR of the TCR CDR3. A single record per CDR3 protein comes from TCRdb applying MiXCR to the multiplex PCR reads. The table shows 330,000 or so distinct CDR3 sequences, with around 18% occurring only once. This clonotype was detected many times. There are 14 residues in the CDR3. The V and J ends lost 6 bases and 3 bases, in that order; junction bases with no gene match: 7. The rearrangement joins TRBV12-3 or TRBV12-4 to TRBJ2-5; 7 bases match TRBD1. Sequenced material: blood. The TCR sequence derives from a woman aged 40 to 50 with Graves' ophthalmopathy. The CDR3 DNA sequence: TGTGCCAGCAGCCAACTTGACAGGGAAGAGACCCAGTACTTC. The encoded protein is CASSQLDREETQYF.